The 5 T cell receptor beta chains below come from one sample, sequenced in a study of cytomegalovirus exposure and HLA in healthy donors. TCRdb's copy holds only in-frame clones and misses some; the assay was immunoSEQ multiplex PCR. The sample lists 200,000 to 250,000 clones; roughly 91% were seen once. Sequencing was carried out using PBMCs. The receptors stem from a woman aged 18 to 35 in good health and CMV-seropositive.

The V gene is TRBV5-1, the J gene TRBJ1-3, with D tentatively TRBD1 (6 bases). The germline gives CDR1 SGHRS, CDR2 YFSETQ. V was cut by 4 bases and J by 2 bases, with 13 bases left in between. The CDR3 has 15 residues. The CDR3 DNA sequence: TGCGCCAGCAGCCTTTCCGGGACACCTGGAAACACCATATATTTT. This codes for CASSLSGTPGNTIYF.

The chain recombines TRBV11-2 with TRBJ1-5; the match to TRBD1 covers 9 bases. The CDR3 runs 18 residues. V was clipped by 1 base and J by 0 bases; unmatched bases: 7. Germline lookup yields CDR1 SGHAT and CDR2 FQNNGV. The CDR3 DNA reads TGTGCCAGCAGCTTAGGACAGGGGGGAATTTATAGCAATCAGCCCCAGCATTTT. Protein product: CASSLGQGGIYSNQPQHF.

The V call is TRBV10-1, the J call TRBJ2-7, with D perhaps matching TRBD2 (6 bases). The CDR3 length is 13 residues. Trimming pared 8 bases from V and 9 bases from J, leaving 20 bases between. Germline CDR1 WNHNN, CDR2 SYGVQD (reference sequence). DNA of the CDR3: TGCGCCAGCGGCCCGAACTCCGGGACTCCGCAGTACTTC. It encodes CASGPNSGTPQYF.

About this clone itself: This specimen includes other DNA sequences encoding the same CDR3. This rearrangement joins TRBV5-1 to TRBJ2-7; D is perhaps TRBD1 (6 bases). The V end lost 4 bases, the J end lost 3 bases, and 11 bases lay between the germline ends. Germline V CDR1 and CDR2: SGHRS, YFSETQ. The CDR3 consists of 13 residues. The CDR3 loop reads CASSPGTNYEQYF. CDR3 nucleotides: TGCGCCAGCAGCCCCGGGACAAACTACGAGCAGTACTTC.

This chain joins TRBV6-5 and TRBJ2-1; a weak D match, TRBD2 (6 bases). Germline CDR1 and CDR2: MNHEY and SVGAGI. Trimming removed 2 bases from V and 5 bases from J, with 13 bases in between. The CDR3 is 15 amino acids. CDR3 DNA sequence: TGTGCCAGCAGTTACGTGGGCGGGAATGACAATGAGCAGTTCTTC. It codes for CASSYVGGNDNEQFF.